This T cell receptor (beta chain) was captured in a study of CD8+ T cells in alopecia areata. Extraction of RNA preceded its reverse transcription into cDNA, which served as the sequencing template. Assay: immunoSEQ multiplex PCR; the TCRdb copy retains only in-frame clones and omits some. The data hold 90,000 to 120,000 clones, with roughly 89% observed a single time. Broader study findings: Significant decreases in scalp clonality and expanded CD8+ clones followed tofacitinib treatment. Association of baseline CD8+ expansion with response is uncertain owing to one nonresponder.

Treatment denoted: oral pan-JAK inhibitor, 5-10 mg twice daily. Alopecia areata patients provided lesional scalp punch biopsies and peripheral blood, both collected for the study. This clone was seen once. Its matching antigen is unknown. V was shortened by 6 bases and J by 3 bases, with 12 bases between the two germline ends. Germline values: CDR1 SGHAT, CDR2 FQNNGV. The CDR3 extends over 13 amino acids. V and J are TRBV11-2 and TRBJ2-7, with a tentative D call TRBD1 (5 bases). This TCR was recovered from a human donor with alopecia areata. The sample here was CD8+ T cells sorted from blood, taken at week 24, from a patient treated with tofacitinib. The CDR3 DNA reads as TGTGCCAGCAGTCTCCGGACAATCTACGAGCAGTACTTC. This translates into CASSLRTIYEQYF.